The clone carrying this T cell receptor beta chain was counted a single time. Sequencing used immunoSEQ multiplex PCR; TCRdb keeps in-frame clones, though not all of them. Here the sample spans 19,000 or so clones, 70% to 90% being singletons. Germline V gene sequence: CDR1 LNHDA, CDR2 SQIVND (reference sequence). J gave up 3 bases and V 3 bases, and 4 bases lay outside the gene matches. CDR3 length: 16 amino acids. This entry is derived from a study of T cell changes during pregnancy in multiple sclerosis. This material consisted of CD4+ T cells from peripheral blood mononuclear cells, taken in the first trimester of pregnancy. The receptor's source is a female donor in good health, enrolled as a control in a pregnancy study. The chain has TRBV19 and TRBJ2-6; 8 bases agree with TRBD1. The CDR3 region is CASSIRGPGGANVLTF. Here the CDR3 DNA reads TGTGCCAGTAGTATCAGGGGGCCGGGTGGGGCCAACGTCCTGACTTTC.